This T cell receptor beta chain was sequenced for a study of cytomegalovirus exposure and HLA in healthy donors. Study-wide background: For the 300 to 400 genotyped donors, 81% fell within the Caucasian-associated ancestry cluster.

About this clone: The antigen is not known.

Whole-study results and caveats: Serostatus for CMV was the only available immune exposure information. With DRB1 most and HLA-C fewest, TCR association rates differed between HLA loci in a later analysis.

Primers for the PCR totalled 60 Vbeta and 13 Jbeta. Sequencing used immunoSEQ multiplex PCR; TCRdb keeps in-frame clones, though not all of them. The repertoire holds about 160,000 clones, with over 60% as singletons. The sequence was collected from a woman younger than 35 in good health and CMV-seronegative. The sample taken for sequencing was PBMCs.

CDR3 sequence: CASGTSLAYEQYF. The CDR3 DNA follows: TGTGCCAGCGGGACTAGTCTTGCCTACGAGCAGTACTTC. This chain joins TRBV19 and TRBJ2-7; TRBD2 matches 8 bases. The length of the CDR3 is 13 residues. Per the germline V gene, CDR1 is LNHDA and CDR2 is SQIVND (reference sequence). The V and J ends lost 9 bases and 2 bases, in that order; junction bases with no gene match: 6.